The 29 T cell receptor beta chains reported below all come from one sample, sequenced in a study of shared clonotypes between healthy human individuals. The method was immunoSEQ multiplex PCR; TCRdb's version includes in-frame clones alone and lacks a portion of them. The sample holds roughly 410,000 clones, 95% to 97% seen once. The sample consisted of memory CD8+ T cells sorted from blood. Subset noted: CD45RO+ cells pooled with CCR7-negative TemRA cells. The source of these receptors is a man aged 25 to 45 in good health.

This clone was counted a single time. CDR3 in DNA: TGTGCCAGCAGCTTCCGGGACAACACTGAAGCTTTCTTT. Residues: CASSFRDNTEAFF. The chain uses TRBV7-9 and TRBJ1-1; a possible D gene is TRBD1 (5 bases). V was shortened by 3 bases and J by 2 bases, with 7 bases between the two germline ends. This CDR3 contains 13 residues. Germline CDR1 is SEHNR and CDR2 is FQNEAQ (reference sequence).

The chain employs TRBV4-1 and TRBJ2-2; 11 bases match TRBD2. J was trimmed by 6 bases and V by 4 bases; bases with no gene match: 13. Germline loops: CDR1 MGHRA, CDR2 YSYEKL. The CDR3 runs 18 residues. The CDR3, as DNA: TGCGCCAGCAGCCCTCAAATATTTAGCGGGAGGGCCGCCGGGGAGCTGTTTTTT. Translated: CASSPQIFSGRAAGELFF.

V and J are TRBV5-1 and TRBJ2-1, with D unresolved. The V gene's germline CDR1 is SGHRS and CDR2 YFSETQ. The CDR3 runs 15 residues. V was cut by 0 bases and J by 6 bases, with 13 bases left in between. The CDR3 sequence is CASSLGRAVTNEQFF. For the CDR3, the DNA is TGCGCCAGCAGCTTGGGACGCGCGGTTACCAATGAGCAGTTCTTC.

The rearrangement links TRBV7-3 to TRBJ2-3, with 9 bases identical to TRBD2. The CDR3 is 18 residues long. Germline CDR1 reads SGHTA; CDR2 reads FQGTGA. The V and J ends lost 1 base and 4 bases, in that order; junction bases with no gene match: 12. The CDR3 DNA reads TGTGCCAGCAGCTTAAAGATTAGCGGGAGCGTCTCTTCAGATACGCAGTATTTT. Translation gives CASSLKISGSVSSDTQYF.

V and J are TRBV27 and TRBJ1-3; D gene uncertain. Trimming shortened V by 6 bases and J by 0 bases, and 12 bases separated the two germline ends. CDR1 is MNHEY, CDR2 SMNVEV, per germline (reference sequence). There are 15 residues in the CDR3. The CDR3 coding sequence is TGTGCCAGCAGGCCCGGTGGCCCCTCTGGAAACACCATATATTTT. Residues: CASRPGGPSGNTIYF.

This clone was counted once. In nucleotides, the CDR3 is TGCGCCAGCAGCTTCGGGACAGGGAGGGGGACCCAGTACTTC. Encoded protein: CASSFGTGRGTQYF. The V and J genes are TRBV5-1 and TRBJ2-5, with TRBD1 identical over 9 bases. The CDR3 totals 14 residues. After removal of 2 bases from V and 7 bases from J, the junction contained 6 bases not matched to a gene. Per the germline V gene, CDR1 is SGHRS and CDR2 is YFSETQ.

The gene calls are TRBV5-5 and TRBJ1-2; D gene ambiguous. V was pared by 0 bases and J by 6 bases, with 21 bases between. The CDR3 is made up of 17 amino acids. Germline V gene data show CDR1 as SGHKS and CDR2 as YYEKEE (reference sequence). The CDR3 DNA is TGTGCCAGCAGCTTGGACGATATGAGGCGACCCGAGGATGGCTACACCTTC. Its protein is CASSLDDMRRPEDGYTF.

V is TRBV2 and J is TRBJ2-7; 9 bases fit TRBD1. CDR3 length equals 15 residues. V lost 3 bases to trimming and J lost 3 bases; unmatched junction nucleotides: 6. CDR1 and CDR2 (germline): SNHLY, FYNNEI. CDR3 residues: CASSEAGTGNYEQYF. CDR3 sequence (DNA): TGTGCCAGCAGTGAGGCCGGGACAGGGAACTACGAGCAGTACTTC.

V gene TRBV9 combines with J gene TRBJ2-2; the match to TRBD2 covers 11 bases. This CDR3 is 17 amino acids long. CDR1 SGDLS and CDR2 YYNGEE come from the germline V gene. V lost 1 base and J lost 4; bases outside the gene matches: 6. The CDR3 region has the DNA TGTGCCAGCAGCGTACATAGCGGGAGGGACGGCACCGGGGAGCTGTTTTTT. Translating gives CASSVHSGRDGTGELFF.

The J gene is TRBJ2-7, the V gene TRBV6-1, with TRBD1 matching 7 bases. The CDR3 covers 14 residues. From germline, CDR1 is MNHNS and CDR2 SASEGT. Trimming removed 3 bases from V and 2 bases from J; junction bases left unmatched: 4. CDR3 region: CASSELGTAYEQYF. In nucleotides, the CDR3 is TGTGCCAGCAGTGAGCTCGGGACAGCCTACGAGCAGTACTTC.

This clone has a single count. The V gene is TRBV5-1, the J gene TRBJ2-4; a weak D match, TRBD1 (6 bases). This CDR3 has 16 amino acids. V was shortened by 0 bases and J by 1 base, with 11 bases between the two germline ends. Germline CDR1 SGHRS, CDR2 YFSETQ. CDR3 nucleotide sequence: TGCGCCAGCAGCTTGGTGGGGGCAGGGGCCAAAAACATTCAGTACTTC. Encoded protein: CASSLVGAGAKNIQYF.

The CDR3 DNA reads TGTGCCAGCAGTCATGGACAGGTCGGAAACACCATATATTTT. This encodes CASSHGQVGNTIYF. The V and J genes are TRBV6-5 and TRBJ1-3, with 7 bases aligning to TRBD1. CDR1 is MNHEY and CDR2 is SVGAGI in the germline V gene. The CDR3 sequence is 14 residues long. V shed 5 bases, J shed 4 bases, and the junction held 5 bases outside the gene matches.

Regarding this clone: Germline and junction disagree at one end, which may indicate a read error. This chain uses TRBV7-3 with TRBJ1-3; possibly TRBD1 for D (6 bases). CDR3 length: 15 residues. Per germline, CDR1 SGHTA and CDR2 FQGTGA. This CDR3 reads CASSLTGNSGNTIYF. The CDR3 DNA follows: TGTGCCAGCAGCCTAACAGGGAACTCTGGAAACACCATATATTTT.

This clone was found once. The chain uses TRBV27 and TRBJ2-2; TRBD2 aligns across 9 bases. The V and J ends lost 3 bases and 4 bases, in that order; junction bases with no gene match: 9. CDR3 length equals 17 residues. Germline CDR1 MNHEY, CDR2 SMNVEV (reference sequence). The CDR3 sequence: CASSFLGLAGSTGELFF. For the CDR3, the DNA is TGTGCCAGCAGTTTTTTAGGGCTAGCGGGAAGCACCGGGGAGCTGTTTTTT.

CDR3 protein: CASSGSRGRQETQYF. CDR3 sequence (DNA): TGTGCCAGCAGTGGTAGCAGGGGGCGCCAAGAGACCCAGTACTTC. This chain joins TRBV25-1 and TRBJ2-5; TRBD1 agrees at 8 bases. The J segment lost 1 base and the V segment lost 4 bases, leaving 5 bases of the junction unmatched. CDR1 and CDR2 from the germline V gene are MGHDK and SYGVNS. This CDR3 is 15 amino acids long. Looking up the rest from reference TRBV25-1 and TRBJ2-5 gives the full variable domain: EADIYQTPRYLVIGTGKKITLECSQTMGHDKMYWYQQDPGMELHLIHYSYGVNSTEKGDLSSESTVSRIRTEHFPLTLESARPSHTSQYLCASSGSRGRQETQYFGPGTRLLVL.

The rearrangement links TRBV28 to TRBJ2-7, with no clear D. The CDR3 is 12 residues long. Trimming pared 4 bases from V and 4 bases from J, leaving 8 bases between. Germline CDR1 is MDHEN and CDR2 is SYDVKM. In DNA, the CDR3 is TGTGCCAGCAGTTCCGCTTTATACGAGCAGTACTTC. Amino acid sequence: CASSSALYEQYF.

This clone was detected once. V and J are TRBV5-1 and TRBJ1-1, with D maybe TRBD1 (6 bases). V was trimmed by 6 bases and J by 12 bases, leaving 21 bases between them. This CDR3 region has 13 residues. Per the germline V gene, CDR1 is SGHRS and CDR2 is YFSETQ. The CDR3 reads CASNSGGLGVSFF. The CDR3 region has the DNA TGCGCCAGCAACTCGGGGGGCTTGGGCGTGTCTTTCTTT.

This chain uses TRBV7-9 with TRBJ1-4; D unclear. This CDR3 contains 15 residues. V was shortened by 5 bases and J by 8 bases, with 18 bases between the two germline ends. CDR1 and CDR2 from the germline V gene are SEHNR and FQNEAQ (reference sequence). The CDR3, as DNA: TGTGCCAGCAGCGCGCCGTGGGGTAATAAGGAAAAACTGTTTTTT. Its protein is CASSAPWGNKEKLFF.

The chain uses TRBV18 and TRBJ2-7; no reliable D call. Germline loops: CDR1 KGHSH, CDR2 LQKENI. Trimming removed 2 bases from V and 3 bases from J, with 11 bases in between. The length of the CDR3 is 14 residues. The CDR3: CASSPFPGLYEQYF. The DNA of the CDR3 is TGTGCCAGCTCACCATTCCCGGGCCTCTACGAGCAGTACTTC.

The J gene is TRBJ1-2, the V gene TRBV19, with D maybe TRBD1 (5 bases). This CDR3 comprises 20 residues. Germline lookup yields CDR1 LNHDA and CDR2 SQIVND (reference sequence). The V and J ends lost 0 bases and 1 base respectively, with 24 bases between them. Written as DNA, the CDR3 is TGTGCCAGTAGTATAGAGGGACGCGACTTCGGGCCTAGGTATAACTATGGCTACACCTTC. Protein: CASSIEGRDFGPRYNYGYTF.

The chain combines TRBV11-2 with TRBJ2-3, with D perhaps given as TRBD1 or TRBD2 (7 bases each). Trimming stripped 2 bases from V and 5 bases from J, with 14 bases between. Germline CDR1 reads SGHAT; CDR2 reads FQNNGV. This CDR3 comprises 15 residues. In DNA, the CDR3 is TGTGCCAGCAGCTTAACGACAGGGAGGGTAGATACGCAGTATTTT. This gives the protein CASSLTTGRVDTQYF.

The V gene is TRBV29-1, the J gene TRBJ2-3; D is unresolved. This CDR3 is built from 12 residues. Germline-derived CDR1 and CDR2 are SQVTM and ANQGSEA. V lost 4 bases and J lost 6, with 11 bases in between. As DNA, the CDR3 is TGCAGCGTTGCGGACGGTGGGGATACGCAGTATTTT. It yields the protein CSVADGGDTQYF.

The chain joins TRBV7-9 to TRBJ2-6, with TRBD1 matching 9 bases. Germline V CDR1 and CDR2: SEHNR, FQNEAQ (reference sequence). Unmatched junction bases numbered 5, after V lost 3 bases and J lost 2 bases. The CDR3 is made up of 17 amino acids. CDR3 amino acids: CASSLGQGGTGANVLTF. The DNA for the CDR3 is TGTGCCAGCAGCTTGGGACAGGGAGGGACTGGGGCCAACGTCCTGACTTTC.

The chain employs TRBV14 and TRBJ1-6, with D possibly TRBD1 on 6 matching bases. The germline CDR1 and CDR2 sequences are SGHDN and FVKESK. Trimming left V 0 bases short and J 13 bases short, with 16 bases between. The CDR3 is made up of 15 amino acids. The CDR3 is CASSQETGGPRPLHF. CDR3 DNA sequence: TGTGCCAGCAGCCAAGAAACCGGGGGGCCCCGGCCCCTCCACTTT.

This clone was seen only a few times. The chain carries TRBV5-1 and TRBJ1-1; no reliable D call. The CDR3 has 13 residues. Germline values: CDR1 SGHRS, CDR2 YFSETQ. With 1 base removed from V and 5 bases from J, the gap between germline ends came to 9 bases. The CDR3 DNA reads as TGCGCCAGCAGCTTGAGGGTTTGGACTGAAGCTTTCTTT. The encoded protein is CASSLRVWTEAFF.

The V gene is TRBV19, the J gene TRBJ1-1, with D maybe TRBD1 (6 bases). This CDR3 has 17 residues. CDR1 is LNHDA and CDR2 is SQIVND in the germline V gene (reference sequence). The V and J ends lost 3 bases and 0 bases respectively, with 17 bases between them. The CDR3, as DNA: TGTGCCAGTAGTATTAAATGGGACACCCCTGTGAACACTGAAGCTTTCTTT. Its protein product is CASSIKWDTPVNTEAFF.

The CDR3 DNA reads TGTGCCAGCAGCTTAACCGGACTCCGAGGGGATACGCAGTATTTT. It is translated as CASSLTGLRGDTQYF. This sequence joins TRBV11-1 and TRBJ2-3, with a possible D match to TRBD2 (5 bases). V lost 2 bases, J lost 6 bases, and 15 bases lay in between. The CDR3 contains 15 residues. The germline V gene has CDR1 SGHAT and CDR2 FQDESV (reference sequence).

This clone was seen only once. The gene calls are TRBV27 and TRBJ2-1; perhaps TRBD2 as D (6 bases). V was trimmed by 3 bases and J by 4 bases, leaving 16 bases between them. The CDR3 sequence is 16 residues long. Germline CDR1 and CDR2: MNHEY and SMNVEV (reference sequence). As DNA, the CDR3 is TGTGCCAGCAGTTTCCCGCCTGAGCGGGTATACAATGAGCAGTTCTTC. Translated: CASSFPPERVYNEQFF.

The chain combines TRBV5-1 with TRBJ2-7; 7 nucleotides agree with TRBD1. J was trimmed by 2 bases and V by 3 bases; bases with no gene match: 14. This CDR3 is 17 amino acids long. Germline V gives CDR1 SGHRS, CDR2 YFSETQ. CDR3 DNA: TGCGCCAGCAGCTCCTTCCCCGGACAGGCCGGGACCTACGAGCAGTACTTC. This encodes CASSSFPGQAGTYEQYF. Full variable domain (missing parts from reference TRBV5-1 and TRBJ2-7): KAGVTQTPRYLIKTRGQQVTLSCSPISGHRSVSWYQQTPGQGLQFLFEYFSETQRNKGNFPGRFSGRQFSNSRSEMNVSTLELGDSALYLCASSSFPGQAGTYEQYFGPGTRLTVT.